A selection of T cell receptor beta chains follows, all from one sample in a study of blood T cell repertoires in COVID-19. Repertoires were generated with immunoSEQ multiplex PCR, while TCRdb's copy carries only in-frame clones and drops some. Of about 190,000 clones listed, roughly 73% are singletons. The specimen was peripheral blood. The source is a woman over 75 with active or convalescent COVID-19. Both conserved end residues are part of each CDR3. A D gene is named only where the DNA matches it firmly. Clone size is not always given. Where it is, it says once, few, many or a class for expanded clones.

>TRBJ2-5|TRBD2|TRBV2|.
CASSETSGQETQYF
TGTGCCAGCAGTGAGACTAGCGGGCAAGAGACCCAGTACTTC
>TRBJ2-5|TRBD2|TRBV29-1|.
CSVILAGGQETQYF
TGCAGCGTTATACTAGCGGGGGGTCAAGAGACCCAGTACTTC
>TRBJ2-1|TRBD2|TRBV5-4|.
CAFPRKTSGDNEQFF
TGTGCCTTTCCACGAAAGACTAGCGGGGACAATGAGCAGTTCTTC
>TRBJ1-5|TRBD1|TRBV6-1|.
CASSATGTGVNQPQHF
TGTGCCAGCAGTGCAACCGGGACAGGGGTCAATCAGCCCCAGCATTTT
>TRBJ2-7|TRBD2|TRBV9|.
CASSGSPRVLAGTVDSEQYF
TGTGCCAGCAGCGGCAGCCCTCGGGTCCTAGCGGGGACCGTAGACTCCGAGCAGTACTTC
>TRBJ2-3|TRBD1|TRBV6-5|.
CASRQGASTDTQYF
TGTGCCAGCAGGCAGGGGGCTAGCACAGATACGCAGTATTTT
>TRBJ1-4|.|TRBV6-5|.
CASTLTVSNEKLFF
TGTGCCAGCACCTTGACAGTCTCTAATGAAAAACTGTTTTTT
>TRBJ2-7|.|TRBV4-3|.
CASSQVIPEQYF
TGCGCCAGCAGCCAAGTAATCCCCGAGCAGTACTTC
>TRBJ2-1|.|TRBV28|.
CASSLRGSYNEQFF
TGTGCCAGCAGTTTGCGGGGTTCCTACAATGAGCAGTTCTTC
>TRBJ2-3|TRBD2|TRBV6-4|.
CASRASGVDTQYF
TGTGCCAGCAGGGCTAGCGGGGTGGATACGCAGTATTTT
>TRBJ1-1|.|TRBV7-8|.
CASSLLDFVDTEAFF
TGTGCCAGCAGCCTGTTGGACTTTGTGGACACTGAAGCTTTCTTT
>TRBJ2-2|TRBD2|TRBV2|.
CASREGLAGNTGELFF
TGTGCCAGCAGGGAGGGACTAGCGGGGAACACCGGGGAGCTGTTTTTT
>TRBJ1-2|TRBD1|TRBV4-1|few
CASSQGVGTGLNYGYTF
TGCGCCAGCAGCCAGGGGGTAGGGACAGGTCTTAACTATGGCTACACCTTC
>TRBJ1-2|TRBD1|TRBV19|.
CASSTPDRGHGYGYTF
TGTGCCAGTAGTACTCCTGACAGGGGGCATGGCTATGGCTACACCTTC
>TRBJ2-6|.|TRBV19|.
CASSPHDSSGANVLTF
TGTGCCAGTAGCCCTCACGATTCTAGTGGGGCCAACGTCCTGACTTTC
>TRBJ1-2|.|TRBV18|.
CASSQRSGNYGYTF
TGTGCCAGCTCACAGCGATCAGGGAACTATGGCTACACCTTC
>TRBJ1-1|.|TRBV9|.
CASSAQGMNTEAFF
TGTGCCAGCAGCGCACAGGGAATGAACACTGAAGCTTTCTTT
>TRBJ2-7|TRBD2|TRBV10-3|.
CAISEFREDKSEQYF
TGTGCCATCAGCGAATTCCGGGAGGATAAATCAGAGCAGTACTTC
>TRBJ2-7|TRBD1|TRBV5-1|.
CASSTPGQGVDEQYF
TGCGCCAGCAGCACCCCGGGACAGGGAGTGGACGAGCAGTACTTC
>TRBJ2-2|.|TRBV5-1|.
CASSLRVTGELFF
TGCGCCAGCAGCCTCAGGGTTACCGGGGAGCTGTTTTTT
>TRBJ1-6|.|TRBV10-3|.
CAIRPRQDNSPLHF
TGTGCCATCAGACCACGACAGGATAATTCACCCCTCCACTTT
>TRBJ2-7|.|TRBV11-2|.
CASSSFYEQYF
TGTGCCAGCAGCTCCTTCTACGAGCAGTACTTC
>TRBJ2-2|TRBD2|TRBV10-3|.
CAISGGYTGELFF
TGTGCCATCAGCGGGGGGTACACCGGGGAGCTGTTTTTT
>TRBJ2-3|.|TRBV28|.
CASSLSQSTDTQYF
TGTGCCAGCAGTTTATCACAGAGCACAGATACGCAGTATTTT
>TRBJ2-2|TRBD1|TRBV5-1|once
CASSSGQGNTGELFF
TGCGCCAGCAGCTCCGGACAGGGGAACACCGGGGAGCTGTTTTTT
>TRBJ2-5|.|TRBV19|.
CASSVRDTRETQYF
TGTGCCAGTAGTGTCCGAGACACTCGAGAGACCCAGTACTTC
>TRBJ1-2|.|TRBV20-1|.
CSASFSSYGYTF
TGCAGTGCTAGTTTCTCTTCCTATGGCTACACCTTC
>TRBJ2-2|TRBD2|TRBV6-2/TRBV6-3|.
CASSDRGSGVSGELFF
TGTGCCAGCAGTGACCGTGGGAGCGGGGTGTCCGGGGAGCTGTTTTTT
>TRBJ2-7|TRBD1|TRBV19|.
CATKGTGFSYEQYF
TGTGCCACAAAAGGGACAGGGTTCTCCTACGAGCAGTACTTC
>TRBJ1-1|TRBD1|TRBV7-7|.
CASSQPRGRGSWNTEAFF
TGTGCTAGCAGCCAGCCCAGGGGGCGGGGCTCCTGGAACACTGAAGCTTTCTTT
>TRBJ2-3|TRBD2|TRBV5-6|once
CASSRKLAGGLGDTQYF
TGTGCCAGCAGCAGAAAACTCGCGGGGGGGCTGGGAGATACGCAGTATTTT
>TRBJ2-1|.|TRBV10-2|once
CASSEVYEQFF
TGCGCCAGCAGTGAGGTCTATGAGCAGTTCTTC
>TRBJ2-7|TRBD1|TRBV15|.
CATSTTGGYEQYF
TGTGCCACCAGCACGACAGGGGGCTACGAGCAGTACTTC
>TRBJ2-4|.|TRBV24-1|.
CATSDLCQRDRRSKNIQYF
TGTGCCACCAGTGATTTGTGTCAGCGAGACAGGAGGTCCAAAAACATTCAGTACTTC
>TRBJ2-1|TRBD2|TRBV3-1/TRBV3-2|.
CASSTRGGRNEQFF
TGTGCCAGCAGCACCCGGGGGGGCCGCAATGAGCAGTTCTTC
>TRBJ2-1|.|TRBV5-4|few
CASSRENRIEQFF
TGTGCCAGCAGCCGTGAGAACAGGATCGAGCAGTTCTTC
>TRBJ1-2|TRBD1|TRBV3-1/TRBV3-2|few
CASSHGIGGVYGYTF
TGTGCCAGCAGCCACGGCATAGGGGGCGTTTATGGCTACACCTTC
>TRBJ2-1|TRBD2|TRBV6-2/TRBV6-3|.
CASSYSMGTSGGAGDEQFF
TGTGCCAGCAGTTACTCGATGGGGACTAGCGGGGGGGCCGGTGATGAGCAGTTCTTC
>TRBJ1-5|TRBD1|TRBV7-2|.
CASSAGTGGSQPQHF
TGTGCCAGCAGCGCCGGGACAGGGGGGAGTCAGCCCCAGCATTTT
>TRBJ2-1|.|TRBV10-3|.
CAISESNRRRASNEQFF
TGTGCCATCAGTGAGTCGAATCGGCGGCGGGCTAGCAATGAGCAGTTCTTC
>TRBJ2-7|TRBD2|TRBV7-9|few
CASSGTSGGAHEQYF
TGTGCCAGCAGCGGTACTAGCGGGGGGGCCCACGAGCAGTACTTC
>TRBJ2-3|TRBD1|TRBV7-9|.
CASSFSTGQDTQYF
TGTGCCAGCAGCTTTTCGACAGGGCAAGATACGCAGTATTTT
>TRBJ1-1|TRBD1|TRBV4-3|once
CASSQGTGRGNTEAFF
TGCGCCAGCAGCCAAGGGACAGGCCGAGGGAACACTGAAGCTTTCTTT
>TRBJ1-1|.|TRBV5-6|.
CASSLIGGNTEAFF
TGTGCCAGCAGCTTGATCGGCGGGAACACTGAAGCTTTCTTT
>TRBJ2-5|.|TRBV7-7|once
CASSQLTGQETQYF
TGTGCTAGCAGCCAACTGACAGGTCAAGAGACCCAGTACTTC
>TRBJ1-1|.|TRBV18|.
CASSPAGWTEAFF
TGTGCCAGCTCACCAGCAGGGTGGACTGAAGCTTTCTTT
>TRBJ2-2|TRBD1|TRBV19|few
CASRQGANTGELFF
TGTGCCAGTAGACAGGGGGCTAACACCGGGGAGCTGTTTTTT
>TRBJ2-3|TRBD2|TRBV20-1|once
CSASTSGFTDTQYF
TGCAGTGCTAGTACTAGCGGGTTCACAGATACGCAGTATTTT
>TRBJ2-1|TRBD1|TRBV2|few
CASMGTELYNEQFF
TGTGCCAGCATGGGGACAGAGCTCTACAATGAGCAGTTCTTC
>TRBJ2-5|TRBD1|TRBV7-9|.
CASALGTGAETQYF
TGTGCCAGCGCTCTGGGGACAGGGGCAGAGACCCAGTACTTC
>TRBJ2-3|.|TRBV4-1|few
CASSGGATDTQYF
TGCGCCAGCAGCGGGGGGGCCACAGATACGCAGTATTTT
>TRBJ2-3|TRBD1|TRBV28|.
CASSPWTGRGTDTQYF
TGTGCCAGCAGTCCCTGGACAGGGAGAGGCACAGATACGCAGTATTTT
>TRBJ1-5|TRBD1|TRBV28|.
CASSLGQGAGQPQHF
TGTGCCAGCAGTCTGGGACAGGGGGCGGGACAGCCCCAGCATTTT
>TRBJ1-4|TRBD1|TRBV29-1|.
CSVTGQGGEKLFF
TGCAGCGTTACGGGACAGGGAGGAGAAAAACTGTTTTTT
>TRBJ1-6|.|TRBV6-1|.
CASSDVENSPLHF
TGTGCCAGCAGTGATGTGGAGAATTCACCCCTCCACTTT
>TRBJ2-3|TRBD2|TRBV5-1|once
CASSLGGTSVTDTQYF
TGCGCCAGCAGCTTGGGGGGGACTAGCGTGACAGATACGCAGTATTTT
>TRBJ2-3|.|TRBV18|.
CASSRPGADTQYF
TGTGCCAGCTCACGCCCAGGCGCGGATACGCAGTATTTT
>TRBJ2-5|TRBD2|TRBV7-9|.
CASSLGISAGGLETQYF
TGTGCCAGCAGCTTAGGTATCTCTGCGGGGGGGCTAGAGACCCAGTACTTC
>TRBJ1-5|.|TRBV6-2/TRBV6-3|few
CASSYGGGGQPQHF
TGTGCCAGCAGTTATGGCGGGGGTGGTCAGCCCCAGCATTTT